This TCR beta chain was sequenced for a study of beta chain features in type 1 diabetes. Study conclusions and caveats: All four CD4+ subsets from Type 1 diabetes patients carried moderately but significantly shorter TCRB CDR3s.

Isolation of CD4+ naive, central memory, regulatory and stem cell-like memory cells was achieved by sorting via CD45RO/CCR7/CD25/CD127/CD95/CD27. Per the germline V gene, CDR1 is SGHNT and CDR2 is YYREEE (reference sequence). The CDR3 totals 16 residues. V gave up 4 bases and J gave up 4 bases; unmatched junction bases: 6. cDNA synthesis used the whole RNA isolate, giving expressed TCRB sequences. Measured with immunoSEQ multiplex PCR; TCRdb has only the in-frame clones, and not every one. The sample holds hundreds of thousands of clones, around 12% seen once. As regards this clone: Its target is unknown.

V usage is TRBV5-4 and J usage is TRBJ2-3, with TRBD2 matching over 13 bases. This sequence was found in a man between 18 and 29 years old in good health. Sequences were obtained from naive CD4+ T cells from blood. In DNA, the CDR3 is TGTGCCAGCAGCATACTAGCGGGAGGGTTTGCAGATACGCAGTATTTT. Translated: CASSILAGGFADTQYF.